A selection of T cell receptor beta chains follows, all from one sample in a study of T cells in Graves' hyperthyroidism and ophthalmopathy. TCRdb itself ran the multiplex PCR reads through MiXCR, one entry per CDR3 protein. The repertoire consists of around 360,000 distinct CDR3 sequences, with 13% to 15% occurring once and the leading ten covering roughly a fifth. Sample: blood. The receptors here all came from a woman aged 55-70 years with Graves' ophthalmopathy. Each CDR3 is given with its conserved first and last residue.

v_call cdr3_length cdr3_aa
TRBV29-1 15 CSVHTPGQGVYEQYF
TRBV4-1 14 CASSQIQGDQPQHF
TRBV11-2 16 CASTSRGAAGGYEQYF
TRBV7-3 15 CASSLRTSGNNEQFF
TRBV5-4 14 CASSRAGETYEQYF
TRBV12-3/TRBV12-4 12 CASSPLVAEQFF
TRBV12-3/TRBV12-4 16 CASRSGLAGVTDTQYF
TRBV5-1 16 CASSLGLAGGVDEQFF
TRBV20-1 17 CSASREVVTSGANEQFF
TRBV28 16 CARLCAAGGLTDTQYF
TRBV9 14 CASSVRPIDTEAFF
TRBV12-3/TRBV12-4 13 CASSLNRGYEQYF
TRBV2 13 CASTQSRGGEQYF
TRBV9 15 CASSVDGFSTDTQYF
TRBV28 15 CASRVAWGSLYEQYF
TRBV3-1 14 CASSPGQGYYGYTF
TRBV12-3/TRBV12-4 15 CASSLDPGAVAGYTF
TRBV5-4 12 CASERVGETQYF
TRBV7-9 15 CASSSNPRAYYEQYF
TRBV27 15 CASSYRDSHGDEQFF
TRBV20-1 16 CSARDPLAGPYNEQFF
TRBV29-1 12 CSVERGGYGYTF
TRBV7-9 15 CASSLGEVSRDTQYF
TRBV6-1 12 CASGQRPTEAFF
TRBV11-1 16 CASSFVGGSGLGEQFF
TRBV6-5 13 CASSLQGARVAFF
TRBV7-3 13 CASSLPGGHEQFF
TRBV4-1 17 CASSQVTGTTNTGELFF
TRBV6-1 17 CASSDPRTSGGTYEQYF
TRBV9 21 CASSPTFYPSGRTGSYNEQFF
TRBV20-1 14 CSARAGDWSDTQYF
TRBV7-9 17 CASRHRVLAGVASEQFF
TRBV11-2 13 CASSRYQGTEAFF
TRBV6-1 14 CASSAGNMNTEAFF
TRBV15 14 CATSRDRQAYEQYF